One sample yielded the 29 T cell receptor beta chains listed below, sequenced in a study of regulatory T cells in long-lasting Graves disease. Time point meaning: persistent/refractory GD, antithyroid drugs over 5 years with positive TRAb. Researchers made the TCR library from RNA that was extracted from PBMCs. Arm-PCR with iRepertoire HTBI primers amplified the CDR3 regions for these TCR beta libraries. TCRdb called the multiplex PCR reads again in MiXCR, with one record for every CDR3 protein. The sample consists of about 660,000 distinct CDR3 sequences, around 32% of them appearing once. The sequences come from peripheral blood mononuclear cells (PBMCs), collected when the disease was refractory, from a patient treated with antithyroid drugs. These receptors were taken from a female donor with Graves disease.

As to this clonotype: At one end the junction does not follow the germline gene, possibly because of a read error. The V and J genes are TRBV9 and TRBJ2-2; either TRBD1 or TRBD2 may supply D (5 bases each). Germline lookup yields CDR1 SGDLS and CDR2 YYNGEE. The CDR3 loop spans 14 amino acids. CDR3 DNA sequence: TGTGCCAGCAGCCGCCGGGACGCCACCGGGGAGCTGCTTTTT. As protein: CASSRRDATGELLF.

This clonotype was counted only a few times. The rearrangement uses TRBV27 and TRBJ2-2; D might be TRBD1 (5 bases). Germline lookup yields CDR1 MNHEY and CDR2 SMNVEV (reference sequence). V lost 3 bases and J 6 bases, leaving 11 bases between the germline ends. The CDR3 is made up of 14 amino acids. In DNA, the CDR3 is TGTGCCAGCAGTTTCACCAGGGCCGCCGGGGAGCTGTTTTTT. The encoded protein is CASSFTRAAGELFF.

The chain combines TRBV18 with TRBJ2-2; D not resolved. CDR1 is KGHSH and CDR2 is LQKENI in the germline V gene. The CDR3 is 15 amino acids. V gave up 2 bases and J gave up 4 bases, with 11 bases separating them. The CDR3: CASSPTQLVTGELFF. The DNA for the CDR3 is TGTGCCAGCTCACCAACACAGCTTGTCACCGGGGAGCTGTTTTTT.

This rearrangement joins TRBV6-4 to TRBJ1-2, with a possible D match to TRBD1 (5 bases). The V end lost 0 bases, the J end lost 7 bases, and 9 bases lay between the germline ends. The V gene's germline CDR1 is MRHNA and CDR2 SNTAGT. CDR3 length: 13 residues. In DNA form, the CDR3 reads TGTGCCAGCAGTGACTCGGCAGGGTCTGGCTACACCTTC. Translated, it gives CASSDSAGSGYTF.

As regards this clonotype: At one end the junction does not follow the germline gene, possibly because of a read error. The chain links TRBV12-3 or TRBV12-4 to TRBJ2-2; TRBD1 matches 9 bases. The CDR3 length is 14 residues. CDR3 in amino acids: CASRPYRGPGELLF. CDR3 nucleotide sequence: TGTGCCAGCAGACCGTACAGGGGGCCCGGGGAGCTGCTTTTT.

In this sample, this clonotype turned up many times. Germline and junction disagree at one end, which may indicate a read error. The chain uses TRBV19 and TRBJ1-5, with TRBD1 matching 8 bases. This CDR3 region has 14 residues. CDR1 is LNHDA and CDR2 is SQIVND in the germline V gene (reference sequence). The CDR3 DNA sequence: TGTGCCAGCAGTACAACAGGGGGAGGTCAGCCCCAGCATTTT. It codes for CASSTTGGGQPQHF.

In this sample, this clonotype turned up many times. This chain uses TRBV10-3 with TRBJ1-6, with D perhaps TRBD1 (5 bases). The CDR3 sequence is 17 residues long. The V gene lost 0 bases and the J gene lost 6 bases, with 15 bases spanning the gap. Germline lookup yields CDR1 ENHRY and CDR2 SYGVKD. The CDR3 spells CAISESAGGRFNSPLHF. Here the CDR3 DNA reads TGTGCCATCAGTGAGTCCGCGGGGGGACGGTTTAATTCACCCCTCCACTTT.

This clonotype was observed a single time. The chain combines TRBV19 with TRBJ2-7; TRBD2 aligns across 9 bases. The CDR3 is 15 residues long. The V segment lost 5 bases and the J segment 2 bases; nucleotides outside the gene matches: 7. Germline V gives CDR1 LNHDA, CDR2 SQIVND (reference sequence). The CDR3 reads CASSSGLASPYEQYF. CDR3 DNA sequence: TGTGCCAGTAGTTCCGGACTAGCGTCTCCCTACGAGCAGTACTTC.

This clonotype was detected only once. This chain links TRBV6-1 with TRBJ2-1; a weak D match, TRBD1 (6 bases). V was trimmed by 5 bases and J by 0 bases, leaving 14 bases between them. The CDR3 extends over 16 amino acids. CDR1 and CDR2 from the germline V gene are MNHNS and SASEGT. The CDR3 here is CASSTGYPSSYNEQFF. DNA for the CDR3: TGTGCCAGCAGTACAGGGTACCCGAGCTCCTACAATGAGCAGTTCTTC.

Ten or more counts support this clonotype. The gene calls are TRBV12-3 or TRBV12-4 and TRBJ1-5; 7 nucleotides agree with TRBD1. The V segment lost 6 bases and the J segment 3 bases; nucleotides outside the gene matches: 5. The CDR3 contains 14 residues. In DNA form, the CDR3 reads TGTGCCAGCAGCTCCGGGACAGTCAATCAGCCCCAGCATTTT. Translated, it gives CASSSGTVNQPQHF.

The chain employs TRBV4-1 and TRBJ2-7, with TRBD1 identical over 10 bases. Germline trimming cut 4 bases from V and 5 bases from J; bases unmatched to any gene: 8. This CDR3 has 15 amino acids. Germline V gives CDR1 MGHRA, CDR2 YSYEKL. CDR3 loop: CASSRPGQGTHEQYF. The CDR3 DNA sequence: TGCGCCAGCAGCCGCCCGGGACAGGGGACCCACGAGCAGTACTTC.

This chain links TRBV5-1 with TRBJ1-1, with 7 positions matching TRBD1. The CDR3 has 14 residues. Germline CDR1 is SGHRS and CDR2 is YFSETQ. The J segment lost 5 bases and the V segment lost 2 bases, leaving 6 bases of the junction unmatched. The CDR3 nucleotides read TGCGCCAGCAGCTTTGACAGGGTGAGAACTGAAGCTTTCTTT. It is translated as CASSFDRVRTEAFF.

The rearrangement uses TRBV7-2 and TRBJ1-1; D unresolved. CDR1 SGHTA and CDR2 FQGNSA come from the germline V gene. Trimming left V 0 bases short and J 1 base short, with 15 bases between. The CDR3 is made up of 17 amino acids. CDR3 loop: CASSLAGPRRGNTEAFF. Here the CDR3 DNA reads TGTGCCAGCAGCTTAGCCGGCCCCCGTCGCGGGAACACTGAAGCTTTCTTT.

This clonotype has just a few counts. The V and J genes are TRBV30 and TRBJ1-4; 7 bases are a match to TRBD1. V was pared by 1 base and J by 7 bases, with 6 bases of the junction left unmatched. This CDR3 has 14 residues. Germline assignment: CDR1 GTSNPN and CDR2 SVGIG (reference sequence). The CDR3 reads CAWSAGGGGEKLFF. The CDR3 bases are TGTGCCTGGAGTGCAGGGGGGGGCGGTGAAAAACTGTTTTTT. Full variable domain (missing parts from reference TRBV30 and TRBJ1-4): SQTIHQWPATLVQPVGSPLSLECTVEGTSNPNLYWYRQAAGRGLQLLFYSVGIGQISSEVPQNLSASRPQDRQFILSSKKLLLSDSGFYLCAWSAGGGGEKLFFGSGTQLSVL.

The chain uses TRBV9 and TRBJ1-5; TRBD1 agrees at 7 bases. The V gene end was trimmed by 4 bases and the J gene end by 6 bases; junction bases not matched to a gene: 10. Germline-derived CDR1 and CDR2 are SGDLS and YYNGEE. This CDR3 is 15 amino acids long. CDR3 bases: TGTGCCAGCAGCCCCGATGGAGGGGGCGGTCAGCCCCAGCATTTT. Protein sequence: CASSPDGGGGQPQHF.

A remark on this clonotype: A much larger clone differs from this one at a single base, so this may be a read error. This chain uses TRBV12-3 or TRBV12-4 with TRBJ1-1; unclear D gene. The CDR3 consists of 13 residues. Deletions cut 10 bases from V and 4 bases from J, with 16 bases between. CDR3 sequence: CATSENLSTEAFF. In nucleotides, the CDR3 is TGTGCCACCTCGGAAAATTTGAGCACTGAAGCTTTCTTT.

This clonotype was counted a few times. The rearrangement uses TRBV5-6 and TRBJ1-1; the match to TRBD1 covers 12 bases. V gave up 4 bases and J gave up 0 bases; unmatched junction bases: 4. The CDR3 is made up of 16 amino acids. Germline-derived CDR1 and CDR2 are SGHDT and YYEEEE. The CDR3 coding sequence is TGTGCCAGCAGCCCCGGGACAGGGGGCTTGAACACTGAAGCTTTCTTT. Amino acid sequence: CASSPGTGGLNTEAFF.

The chain employs TRBV12-3 or TRBV12-4 and TRBJ2-5, with 12 bases aligning to TRBD2. This CDR3 region has 14 residues. The V segment lost 7 bases and the J segment 5 bases; nucleotides outside the gene matches: 5. CDR3 loop: CASKASGRAETQYF. The CDR3 nucleotides read TGTGCCAGCAAAGCTAGCGGGAGGGCTGAGACCCAGTACTTC.

This clonotype was found a few times. The chain has TRBV6-1 and TRBJ2-7; tentatively, D is TRBD2 (6 bases). With 7 bases removed from V and 2 bases from J, the gap between germline ends came to 18 bases. Germline CDR1 is MNHNS and CDR2 is SASEGT. There are 15 residues in the CDR3. The CDR3 loop reads CASTPGGRAPYEQYF. The CDR3 region has the DNA TGTGCCAGCACTCCCGGGGGTCGTGCCCCCTACGAGCAGTACTTC.

This clonotype showed up just a few times. The chain links TRBV6-2 or TRBV6-3 to TRBJ2-4; tentatively, D is TRBD2 (5 bases). Trimming stripped 9 bases from V and 7 bases from J, with 19 bases between. Germline lookup yields CDR1 MNHEY and CDR2 SVGEGT. The length of the CDR3 is 14 residues. CDR3 loop: CARRSGTRCNIQYF. For the CDR3, the DNA is TGTGCCAGACGTTCCGGTACTAGGTGTAACATTCAGTACTTC.

The rearrangement uses TRBV6-2 or TRBV6-3 and TRBJ1-6, with D maybe TRBD1 (5 bases). This CDR3 region has 18 residues. V was trimmed by 1 base and J by 6 bases, leaving 19 bases between them. Germline CDR1 is MNHEY and CDR2 is SVGEGT. The CDR3 coding sequence is TGTGCCAGCAGTTACTTGGGTGGGCAGGGCAAGGGTAATTCACCCCTCCACTTT. It specifies CASSYLGGQGKGNSPLHF.

This clonotype was counted between two and nine times. The chain is built from TRBV28 and TRBJ1-5; the D gene is possibly TRBD1 (6 bases). Germline V gene sequence: CDR1 MDHEN, CDR2 SYDVKM. Trimming took off 6 bases at V and 1 base at J, with 16 bases between the two ends. This CDR3 has 16 amino acids. CDR3 nucleotide sequence: TGTGCCAGCAGGGTGGGACAATCAGTCAGCAATCAGCCCCAGCATTTT. Translating it yields CASRVGQSVSNQPQHF. Full variable domain (remainder filled in from reference TRBV28 and TRBJ1-5): DVKVTQSSRYLVKRTGEKVFLECVQDMDHENMFWYRQDPGLGLRLIYFSYDVKMKEKGDIPEGYSVSREKKERFSLILESASTNQTSMYLCASRVGQSVSNQPQHFGDGTRLSIL.

J is TRBJ2-7 and V is TRBV20-1; D is possibly TRBD1 (6 bases). CDR3 length: 13 amino acids. V was shortened by 5 bases and J by 2 bases, with 13 bases between the two germline ends. In germline, CDR1 is DFQATT, CDR2 SNEGSKA (reference sequence). Here the CDR3 DNA reads TGCAGTGCTCCTTCGACAGGTACCTACGAGCAGTACTTC. The encoded protein is CSAPSTGTYEQYF.

This clonotype was counted a few times. This chain connects TRBV6-2 or TRBV6-3 to TRBJ2-7, with D possibly TRBD2 on 5 matching bases. The germline V and J ends were trimmed by 3 bases and 4 bases, with 13 bases remaining between them. This CDR3 is 14 amino acids long. Germline CDR1 MNHEY, CDR2 SVGEGT. CDR3 nucleotide sequence: TGTGCCAGCAGTTATCACGGGATTCCTTACGAGCAGTACTTC. Residues: CASSYHGIPYEQYF.

The chain joins TRBV6-1 to TRBJ1-2; D perhaps matches TRBD1 (5 bases). Germline CDR1 and CDR2: MNHNS and SASEGT. V was shortened by 4 bases and J by 3 bases, with 15 bases between the two germline ends. There are 15 residues in the CDR3. The DNA of the CDR3 is TGTGCCAGCAGTGGATCCCCGGGGGTGGACTATGGCTACACCTTC. Translation: CASSGSPGVDYGYTF.

The chain recombines TRBV3-1 with TRBJ2-5; 7 bases align to TRBD2. Germline V gene data show CDR1 as LGHDT and CDR2 as YNNKEL (reference sequence). The CDR3 has 15 residues. V lost 5 bases, J lost 1 base, and 7 bases stayed unmatched. The DNA for the CDR3 is TGTGCCAGCAGCTTAGAGCGGGGTAGCCAAGAGACCCAGTACTTC. Its protein is CASSLERGSQETQYF.

A note on this clonotype: This clone may be a read error of a much larger clone one base away. The rearrangement joins TRBV2 to TRBJ2-5; no firm D call. Deletions cut 7 bases from V and 1 base from J, with 13 bases between. This CDR3 is 14 amino acids long. CDR1 is SNHLY and CDR2 is FYNNEI in the germline V gene. The CDR3 region is CASNVVGSQETQYF. As DNA, the CDR3 is TGTGCCAGCAATGTGGTCGGGTCCCAAGAGACCCAGTACTTC.

This clonotype was recorded at least ten times. The chain uses TRBV20-1 and TRBJ1-5; D gene unclear. Germline V lookup: CDR1 DFQATT, CDR2 SNEGSKA (reference sequence). Trimming took 3 bases from V and 5 from J, leaving 8 bases between them. CDR3 length: 12 amino acids. In nucleotides, the CDR3 is TGCAGTGCTAGCATCGATGATCAGCCCCAGCATTTT. Its translation is CSASIDDQPQHF.

The J gene is TRBJ2-5, the V gene TRBV20-1, with TRBD2 matching over 8 bases. This CDR3 comprises 13 residues. V was clipped by 6 bases and J by 2 bases; unmatched bases: 5. The germline V gene encodes CDR1 DFQATT and CDR2 SNEGSKA (reference sequence). In nucleotides, the CDR3 is TGCAGTGCGCTGGGGACTAGGCAAGAGACCCAGTACTTC. As protein: CSALGTRQETQYF.